These 21 T cell receptor beta chains were all obtained from the same sample, sequenced in a study of blood T cells in healthy people across ages. A second PCR of about 6 to 12 cycles used a sample-barcoded 5' primer and a J-beta primer mix. One entry per CDR3 protein results from TCRdb running MiXCR on the 5' RACE reads. The repertoire holds 1.5 million to 2 million distinct CDR3 sequences, with about 49% as singletons. What was sequenced was blood. The source of these receptors is a woman in her forties in good health.

This sequence joins TRBV12-3 or TRBV12-4 and TRBJ1-4, with 8 bases aligning to TRBD1. The V segment lost 5 bases and the J segment 6 bases; nucleotides outside the gene matches: 5. This CDR3 has 14 residues. The CDR3: CASSGQGPYEKLFF. Here the CDR3 DNA reads TGTGCCAGCAGTGGACAGGGCCCGTATGAAAAACTGTTTTTT.

This chain connects TRBV10-1 to TRBJ2-5; D is undetermined. Germline V gives CDR1 WNHNN, CDR2 SYGVQD (reference sequence). CDR3 size: 13 residues. V dropped 2 bases and J dropped 5 bases, with 9 bases sitting between them. CDR3 in DNA: TGCGCCAGCAGTGAGACAGTCCCCGAGACCCAGTACTTC. This translates into CASSETVPETQYF.

The chain couples TRBV7-2 to TRBJ1-4; no reliable D call. Germline CDR1 is SGHTA and CDR2 is FQGNSA. V lost 2 bases and J 6 bases, leaving 22 bases between the germline ends. CDR3 length equals 18 residues. The CDR3 DNA follows: TGTGCCAGCAGCTTAAGGGTCGCTGGGAGGGCGAAGGATGAAAAACTGTTTTTT. It yields the protein CASSLRVAGRAKDEKLFF.

In this sample, this clonotype turned up once. This sequence joins TRBV12-5 and TRBJ2-7, with 9 bases fitting TRBD2. The CDR3 is made up of 17 amino acids. Trimming took 3 bases from V and 7 from J; bases not matched to a gene: 16. Per germline, CDR1 LGHNT and CDR2 FRNRAP. The CDR3 spells CASGLVPLAGTNNEQYF. The CDR3 DNA is TGTGCTAGTGGTTTAGTACCCCTAGCGGGGACAAACAATGAGCAGTACTTC. Full variable domain (remainder filled in from reference TRBV12-5 and TRBJ2-7): DARVTQTPRHKVTEMGQEVTMRCQPILGHNTVFWYRQTMMQGLELLAYFRNRAPLDDSGMPKDRFSAEMPDATLATLKIQPSEPRDSAVYFCASGLVPLAGTNNEQYFGPGTRLTVT.

This clonotype has a handful of counts. The V gene is TRBV7-2, the J gene TRBJ2-4; 10 positions agree with TRBD2. V lost 5 bases, J lost 6 bases, and 7 bases stayed unmatched. Germline-derived CDR1 and CDR2 are SGHTA and FQGNSA. The CDR3 spans 15 residues. CDR3 DNA sequence: TGTGCCAGCAGCCCCCGGACTAGCGGACGAAACATTCAGTACTTC. Its translation is CASSPRTSGRNIQYF.

This clonotype was counted only a few times. The chain carries TRBV3-1 and TRBJ2-7, with D uncertain. Per the germline V gene, CDR1 is LGHDT and CDR2 is YNNKEL (reference sequence). The length of the CDR3 is 15 residues. V lost 4 bases and J lost 2, with 15 bases in between. The CDR3 region is CASSPQAGSPYEQYF. The CDR3 DNA sequence: TGTGCCAGCAGCCCCCAGGCCGGTTCCCCCTACGAGCAGTACTTC.

The V and J genes are TRBV4-1 and TRBJ1-6; unclear D gene. The V gene's germline CDR1 is MGHRA and CDR2 YSYEKL. Between the trimmed V and J ends, which lost 4 bases and 3 bases, there was a span of 10 bases. This CDR3 comprises 15 residues. The CDR3 region is CASSPGLDYNSPLHF. As DNA, the CDR3 is TGCGCCAGCAGCCCCGGACTGGACTATAATTCACCCCTCCACTTT.

The rearrangement joins TRBV20-1 to TRBJ2-7; TRBD1 is a possible D gene (6 bases). V gave up 3 bases and J gave up 0 bases, with 15 bases separating them. Germline V gene lookup returns CDR1 DFQATT and CDR2 SNEGSKA (reference sequence). This CDR3 has 15 amino acids. The DNA of the CDR3 is TGCAGTGCTAGGGACAACAGGGTTAGCTCCTACGAGCAGTACTTC. It is translated as CSARDNRVSSYEQYF.

This clonotype was seen only a few times. The chain recombines TRBV29-1 with TRBJ2-7, with TRBD1 identical over 9 bases. Germline CDR1 reads SQVTM; CDR2 reads ANQGSEA. The CDR3 loop spans 15 amino acids. V was clipped by 4 bases and J by 4 bases; unmatched bases: 11. The CDR3 bases are TGCAGCGTTGTGGTACGGACAGGGGCGTTGTACGAGCAGTACTTC. Its translation is CSVVVRTGALYEQYF.

The chain has TRBV6-2 or TRBV6-3 and TRBJ2-1; 8 positions agree with TRBD2. V dropped 4 bases and J dropped 5; count of bases not matched to a gene: 16. The CDR3 has 18 amino acids. Germline assignment: CDR1 MNHEY and CDR2 SVGEGT. The CDR3 DNA reads as TGTGCCAGCAGTTTCGACTCACGAGCGGGGGCCCCCCACAATGAGCAGTTCTTC. This gives the protein CASSFDSRAGAPHNEQFF.

The CDR3 nucleotides are TGCGCCAGCAGCGCTCAGGGGGCCGGCACTGAAGCTTTCTTT. Translation: CASSAQGAGTEAFF. The V gene is TRBV5-1, the J gene TRBJ1-1; 8 bases map to TRBD1. The CDR3 has 14 amino acids. CDR1 is SGHRS, CDR2 YFSETQ, per germline. V lost 4 bases to trimming and J lost 4 bases; unmatched junction nucleotides: 6.

The V call is TRBV29-1, the J call TRBJ1-2; tentative D call: TRBD1 (5 bases). Per germline, CDR1 SQVTM and CDR2 ANQGSEA. The CDR3 spans 10 residues. V was trimmed by 4 bases and J by 5 bases, leaving 5 bases between them. The CDR3 coding sequence is TGCAGCGTTGGGGGGTATGGCTACACCTTC. Translating gives CSVGGYGYTF.

This clonotype has just a few counts. The V gene is TRBV15, the J gene TRBJ2-3; 8 nucleotides match TRBD2. Per the germline V gene, CDR1 is LNHNV and CDR2 is YYDKDF (reference sequence). The CDR3 spans 15 residues. With 4 bases clipped from V and 7 bases from J, the junction kept 10 bases outside the gene matches. CDR3 loop: CATSKGSGGVNTQYF. The DNA of the CDR3 is TGTGCCACCAGCAAAGGGAGCGGGGGAGTAAATACGCAGTATTTT. The full variable domain, its missing parts supplied by reference TRBV15 and TRBJ2-3, is DAMVIQNPRYQVTQFGKPVTLSCSQTLNHNVMYWYQQKSSQAPKLLFHYYDKDFNNEADTPDNFQSRRPNTSFCFLDIRSPGLGDTAMYLCATSKGSGGVNTQYFGPGTRLTVL.

The chain has TRBV3-1 and TRBJ2-1; D ambiguous. Germline-derived CDR1 and CDR2 are LGHDT and YNNKEL (reference sequence). The CDR3 is made up of 16 amino acids. Trimming took 0 bases from V and 3 from J, leaving 12 bases between them. This CDR3 is CASSQDLFASYNEQFF. CDR3 coding DNA: TGTGCCAGCAGCCAAGATTTGTTTGCCAGCTACAATGAGCAGTTCTTC.

Points on this clonotype: An end of the junction differs from the germline gene, which may be a read error. The genes are TRBV10-3 and TRBJ2-5; D is perhaps TRBD1 (6 bases). Germline V gene data show CDR1 as ENHRY and CDR2 as SYGVKD. This CDR3 region has 13 residues. The CDR3 sequence: CAISGTAQEAQYF. In nucleotides, the CDR3 is TGTGCCATCAGTGGGACAGCCCAAGAGGCCCAGTACTTC.

J is TRBJ2-5 and V is TRBV7-2, with 16 bases identical to TRBD2. The CDR3 totals 16 residues. Germline CDR1 and CDR2: SGHTA and FQGNSA. V shed 5 bases and J 3 bases; nucleotides not matched to a gene: 3. CDR3 residues: CASSMGLAGGKETQYF. CDR3 coding DNA: TGTGCCAGCAGCATGGGACTAGCGGGGGGGAAAGAGACCCAGTACTTC.

The chain has TRBV4-2 and TRBJ1-2; a possible D gene is TRBD1 (6 bases). The CDR3 runs 15 residues. V was clipped by 0 bases and J by 4 bases, with 12 bases between them. CDR1 is LGHNA and CDR2 is YNFKEQ in the germline V gene. The CDR3 here is CASSQDKGRGYGYTF. The CDR3 bases are TGTGCCAGCAGCCAAGATAAGGGCAGGGGCTATGGCTACACCTTC.

V usage is TRBV6-5 and J usage is TRBJ2-5; 7 positions match TRBD2. After removal of 4 bases from V and 3 bases from J, the junction contained 5 bases not matched to a gene. The V gene's germline CDR1 is MNHEY and CDR2 SVGAGI. The CDR3 consists of 14 residues. The CDR3 sequence: CASSFQAGKETQYF. CDR3 sequence (DNA): TGTGCCAGCAGTTTCCAAGCGGGGAAAGAGACCCAGTACTTC.

This clonotype was found once. The chain has TRBV11-2 and TRBJ2-3, with a possible D match to TRBD1 (5 bases). Trimming cost V 5 bases and J 0 bases, with 15 bases left between them. Germline V gene lookup returns CDR1 SGHAT and CDR2 FQNNGV. CDR3 length: 16 amino acids. Here the CDR3 reads CASSIRQSPSTDTQYF. The CDR3 coding sequence is TGTGCCAGCAGCATACGACAGAGTCCTAGCACAGATACGCAGTATTTT.

This clonotype was seen a handful of times. The V and J genes are TRBV28 and TRBJ1-4; a weak D match, TRBD1 (6 bases). The CDR3 has 16 amino acids. Germline-derived CDR1 and CDR2 are MDHEN and SYDVKM. The V end was cut by 3 bases, the J end by 8 bases, with 19 bases between. The CDR3 DNA reads TGTGCCAGCAGTTTGCTTGGACAGCACCAGGCGGAAAAACTGTTTTTT. Residues: CASSLLGQHQAEKLFF.

This clonotype was detected once. J is TRBJ2-7 and V is TRBV6-2 or TRBV6-3; tentative D call: TRBD1 (5 bases). TRBJ2-5 explains the end of the DNA better; the J call may be wrong. Germline values: CDR1 MNHEY, CDR2 SVGEGT. This CDR3 is built from 14 residues. In DNA form, the CDR3 reads TGTGCCAGCAGTTACCTGGACATTCCGGAGACCCAGTACTTC. This sequence encodes CASSYLDIPETQYF.